This T cell receptor beta chain was recovered during a study of siplizumab effects on memory and regulatory T cells. Sequencing used immunoSEQ multiplex PCR; TCRdb keeps in-frame clones, though not all of them. Of 80,000 to 130,000 clones detected, about 91% appear once; the ten largest clones hold around 2.7%. A word on this clone: Its target is not known.

The CDR3 has 13 residues. Germline V gene data show CDR1 as MGHRA and CDR2 as YSYEKL. With 1 base removed from V and 1 base from J, the gap between germline ends came to 3 bases. Study-wide points: Proof of suppressive function in proliferating Tregs from siplizumab cultures was not established.

This rearrangement joins TRBV4-1 to TRBJ2-3; D not certain. The source is a human donor in good health. Some clones in this sample may be carry-over from other donors' samples. Material: CD4+ T cells sorted from blood. CDR3 amino acids: CASSQVGTDTQYF. DNA of the CDR3: TGCGCCAGCAGCCAAGTGGGCACAGATACGCAGTATTTT.